This T cell receptor (beta chain) appears in the sequencing data of a study of blood T cell repertoires in COVID-19. Study-level information: Nucleic acid was either cDNA or gDNA, and it came from T cells, B-cell-depleted T cells, or PBMCs.

Authors' data handling: Reference gene primer amplification gave nucleated cell count estimates. Only in-frame clones appear in the TCRdb table, and some are missing; sequencing was by immunoSEQ multiplex PCR. From that table come the V and J calls and clone size; the DNA was used to work out D and trimming. The data hold around 15,000 clones, with roughly 80% observed a single time. Trimming at V came to 0 bases and at J to 0 bases, leaving 3 bases not matched to a gene. This CDR3 comprises 17 residues. The germline V gene encodes CDR1 SGHRS and CDR2 YFSETQ. Sequencing was carried out using peripheral blood. The J gene is TRBJ2-6, the V gene TRBV5-1; 7 positions match TRBD1. The TCR sequence derives from a woman in her seventies with active COVID-19. The CDR3 protein is CASSLGGQTSGANVLTF. The CDR3 nucleotides are TGCGCCAGCAGCTTGGGGGGACAGACCTCTGGGGCCAACGTCCTGACTTTC.